This TCR beta chain was sequenced in a study of Ad26.COV2.S vaccination and SARS-CoV-2 variants. General study findings and limits: Spike-specific responses of CD8+ and CD4+ T cells were reported to display substantial breadth after vaccination. Spike-specific TCR breadth was greater in vaccine than placebo recipients. It was found that vaccine and placebo recipients had similar non-spike TCR breadth.

The assay was immunoSEQ multiplex PCR, and TCRdb's table has in-frame clones only and misses some. The sample records hundreds of thousands of clones, about 91% being singletons. Per germline, CDR1 SGHAT and CDR2 FQNNGV. This CDR3 has 11 residues. Between the trimmed V and J ends, which lost 6 bases and 9 bases, there was a span of 12 bases. As concerns this clone: Its antigen remains unknown.

This sequence was found in a human donor who had recovered from COVID-19. This chain uses TRBV11-2 with TRBJ2-7; tentative D call: TRBD1 (6 bases). Sequenced here: peripheral blood, sampled after recovery from COVID-19. The CDR3 reads CASSQGGMQYF. CDR3 in DNA: TGTGCCAGCAGTCAAGGGGGTATGCAGTACTTC.